This T cell receptor (beta chain) was captured in a study of technical replicates of blood from several donors. The protocol was immunoSEQ multiplex PCR, while the TCRdb copy is restricted to in-frame clones and leaves out a portion. The table has about 99,000 clones, 95% seen once. The CDR3 totals 16 residues. J lost 0 bases, V lost 4 bases, and 12 bases had no gene match. Germline CDR1 reads GTSNPN; CDR2 reads SVGIG (reference sequence). This receptor was obtained from a human donor in good health. The V and J genes are TRBV30 and TRBJ2-7; 7 nucleotides agree with TRBD2. The sample taken for sequencing was T cells isolated from PBMCs. The CDR3 protein is CAWTLGGSGASYEQYF. The CDR3, as DNA: TGTGCCTGGACCTTAGGCGGGAGCGGTGCCTCCTACGAGCAGTACTTC.